The 32 T cell receptor beta chains presented below share a single source sample, sequenced in a study of T cell responses to AZD1222 COVID-19 vaccine (dated by TCRdb to the early 2020s). The time point label here, explained by the study, means: baseline before first vaccination. Libraries came from the immunoSEQ multiplex PCR assay. The immuneACCESS repertoire file appears here via TCRdb, limited to in-frame rearrangements. These files lack a portion of the clones; in checked studies, under half of the deficit traces to unresolved V genes, and the cause of the others is not known. The sample includes roughly 150,000 clones, with almost 95% observed a single time. The top ten clonotypes cover around 2.3% of the sample. Source: peripheral blood, taken on day 0 of AZD1222 vaccination. The receptors were gathered from an adult in good health.

CDR3 in DNA: TGTGCCAGCAGTCTGATTCGGAAGAACGAGCAGTACTTC. It codes for CASSLIRKNEQYF. The V call is TRBV12-3 or TRBV12-4, the J call TRBJ2-7; no reliable D call. CDR3 length: 13 amino acids. Deletions cut 5 bases from V and 5 bases from J, with 13 bases between.

The V call is TRBV15, the J call TRBJ2-7, with 7 positions matching TRBD1. The J segment lost 7 bases and the V segment lost 5 bases, leaving 11 bases of the junction unmatched. This CDR3 region has 14 residues. CDR1 and CDR2 from the germline V gene are LNHNV and YYDKDF (reference sequence). In DNA form, the CDR3 reads TGTGCCACCAGCCGATGGACAGGAGTCGGGGAGCAGTACTTC. Encoded protein: CATSRWTGVGEQYF. Using reference TRBV15 and TRBJ2-7 for the parts outside the CDR3, the full variable domain is DAMVIQNPRYQVTQFGKPVTLSCSQTLNHNVMYWYQQKSSQAPKLLFHYYDKDFNNEADTPDNFQSRRPNTSFCFLDIRSPGLGDTAMYLCATSRWTGVGEQYFGPGTRLTVT.

This clone has a single count. The rearrangement joins TRBV9 to TRBJ1-2; 10 bases are a match to TRBD1. From germline, CDR1 is SGDLS and CDR2 YYNGEE. V gave up 3 bases and J gave up 5 bases; unmatched junction bases: 7. The CDR3 consists of 15 residues. This CDR3 reads CASSAQTGGGYGYTF. The DNA of the CDR3 is TGTGCCAGCAGCGCCCAGACAGGGGGCGGGTATGGCTACACCTTC.

The rearrangement joins TRBV9 to TRBJ2-3; D call uncertain. The V end was cut by 9 bases, the J end by 0 bases, with 11 bases between. Germline values: CDR1 SGDLS, CDR2 YYNGEE. The CDR3 runs to 13 residues. Here the CDR3 reads CATPHNSTDTQYF. As DNA, the CDR3 is TGTGCCACTCCACACAATAGCACAGATACGCAGTATTTT.

The J gene is TRBJ1-5, the V gene TRBV12-3 or TRBV12-4, with D hard to call. V was trimmed by 3 bases and J by 4 bases, leaving 7 bases between them. This CDR3 comprises 13 residues. CDR3 bases: TGTGCCAGCAGTTTGTTAACAAATCAGCCCCAGCATTTT. Protein sequence: CASSLLTNQPQHF.

V gene TRBV7-9 combines with J gene TRBJ1-3, with 7 positions matching TRBD1. J was trimmed by 3 bases and V by 8 bases; bases with no gene match: 4. The CDR3 is 13 residues long. Germline CDR1 and CDR2: SEHNR and FQNEAQ (reference sequence). The CDR3 loop reads CASSQGIGNTIYF. CDR3 nucleotide sequence: TGTGCCAGCTCACAGGGGATTGGAAACACCATATATTTT.

In its sample, this clone was seen once. This chain connects TRBV10-2 to TRBJ1-2; D ambiguous. Deletions cut 3 bases from V and 2 bases from J, with 7 bases between. The CDR3 runs to 13 residues. Germline CDR1 WSHSY, CDR2 SAAADI. The CDR3 region is CASSDLGNYGYTF. The CDR3 DNA follows: TGCGCCAGCAGTGATCTAGGAAACTATGGCTACACCTTC.

The chain recombines TRBV6-6 with TRBJ1-1, with 8 bases matching TRBD1. V shed 5 bases and J 3 bases; nucleotides not matched to a gene: 8. The length of the CDR3 is 15 residues. Germline values: CDR1 MNHNY, CDR2 SVGAGI (reference sequence). CDR3 residues: CASSRDRTEYTEAFF. DNA of the CDR3: TGTGCCAGCAGTAGGGACAGGACTGAATACACTGAAGCTTTCTTT.

This chain uses TRBV3-1 (or the pseudogene TRBV3-2) with TRBJ1-6, with a weak D call TRBD1 (5 bases). From germline, CDR1 is LGHDT and CDR2 YNNKEL (reference sequence). Trimming stripped 4 bases from V and 8 bases from J, with 21 bases between. The CDR3 sequence is 17 residues long. CDR3 residues: CASSPRAQGLSHSPLHF. The CDR3 DNA is TGTGCCAGCAGCCCGAGAGCGCAGGGACTGTCGCATTCACCCCTCCACTTT.

This clone was observed once. The gene calls are TRBV14 and TRBJ2-7, with TRBD2 matching over 8 bases. After removal of 4 bases from V and 0 bases from J, the junction contained 8 bases not matched to a gene. The CDR3 totals 16 residues. CDR1 is SGHDN and CDR2 is FVKESK in the germline V gene. The CDR3 nucleotides read TGTGCCAGCAGCCGGTTTTTGCGGGGGGCCTCCTACGAGCAGTACTTC. This codes for CASSRFLRGASYEQYF.

CDR3: CAISERTNHGETQYF. The CDR3 nucleotides read TGTGCCATCAGTGAACGTACTAACCACGGAGAGACCCAGTACTTC. The chain is built from TRBV10-3 and TRBJ2-5; D unresolved. Germline V gene data show CDR1 as ENHRY and CDR2 as SYGVKD. The ends were cut back, 3 bases at V and 4 bases at J, with 15 bases in the middle. This CDR3 is built from 15 residues.

This chain links TRBV19 with TRBJ2-5; tentatively, D is TRBD1 or TRBD2 (5 bases each). Germline V gives CDR1 LNHDA, CDR2 SQIVND (reference sequence). The CDR3 totals 11 residues. With 4 bases removed from V and 5 bases from J, the gap between germline ends came to 5 bases. The CDR3 coding sequence is TGTGCCAGTAGTAGGGGGGAGACCCAGTACTTC. The encoded protein is CASSRGETQYF.

CDR3 sequence: CASAQGWSGANVLTF. CDR3 coding DNA: TGTGCCAGCGCACAGGGGTGGTCTGGGGCCAACGTCCTGACTTTC. This chain joins TRBV2 and TRBJ2-6, with TRBD1 matching over 7 bases. There are 15 residues in the CDR3. The ends lost 8 bases at V and 1 base at J; junction bases unmatched: 5. Germline-derived CDR1 and CDR2 are SNHLY and FYNNEI.

This chain uses TRBV11-1 with TRBJ1-2; D uncertain. This CDR3 is built from 13 residues. Germline V gene lookup returns CDR1 SGHAT and CDR2 FQDESV (reference sequence). V lost 5 bases and J lost 5, with 12 bases in between. CDR3 in amino acids: CASSTDGPYGYTF. CDR3 bases: TGTGCCAGCAGCACGGACGGGCCTTATGGCTACACCTTC.

The chain combines TRBV7-8 with TRBJ1-2; no clear D gene. The germline V and J ends were trimmed by 5 bases and 0 bases, with 13 bases remaining between them. The germline V gene has CDR1 SGHVS and CDR2 FQNEAQ. The CDR3 totals 15 residues. The DNA of the CDR3 is TGTGCCAGCAGCCCGTTGGGCGGCACTAACTATGGCTACACCTTC. Encoded protein: CASSPLGGTNYGYTF.

The chain employs TRBV28 and TRBJ2-7, with TRBD1 identical over 10 bases. CDR1 and CDR2 (germline): MDHEN, SYDVKM. The CDR3 totals 15 residues. V trimming: 6 bases; J trimming: 1 base; junction bases outside the gene matches: 6. The CDR3 DNA reads TGTGCCAGCAGCGACCCGGGACAGGGGTCCTACGAGCAGTACTTC. This encodes CASSDPGQGSYEQYF.

V is TRBV2 and J is TRBJ2-7; D gene ambiguous. Germline V gene data show CDR1 as SNHLY and CDR2 as FYNNEI. V was shortened by 8 bases and J by 2 bases, with 10 bases between the two germline ends. This CDR3 has 12 residues. The CDR3 region is CASLPNPYEQYF. The CDR3 DNA follows: TGTGCCAGCCTCCCTAACCCCTACGAGCAGTACTTC.

The rearrangement joins TRBV5-4 to TRBJ2-3; 8 bases map to TRBD1. The CDR3 length is 17 residues. Germline CDR1 reads SGHNT; CDR2 reads YYREEE (reference sequence). The V segment lost 0 bases and the J segment 3 bases; nucleotides outside the gene matches: 9. This CDR3 reads CASSLAGRGLGTDTQYF. CDR3 coding DNA: TGTGCCAGCAGCTTGGCAGGCAGGGGGCTGGGTACAGATACGCAGTATTTT. Using reference TRBV5-4 and TRBJ2-3 for the parts outside the CDR3, the full variable domain is ETGVTQSPTHLIKTRGQQVTLRCSSQSGHNTVSWYQQALGQGPQFIFQYYREEENGRGNFPPRFSGLQFPNYSSELNVNALELDDSALYLCASSLAGRGLGTDTQYFGPGTRLTVL.

The chain has TRBV6-2 or TRBV6-3 and TRBJ2-7; D gene ambiguous. The CDR3 length is 12 residues. Germline V gives CDR1 MNHEY, CDR2 SVGEGT. The V end lost 5 bases, the J end lost 0 bases, and 5 bases lay between the germline ends. This CDR3 reads CASSLFSYEQYF. CDR3 DNA sequence: TGTGCCAGCAGTCTCTTCTCCTACGAGCAGTACTTC.

V and J are TRBV5-8 and TRBJ1-1, with 10 bases identical to TRBD1. There are 15 residues in the CDR3. The V and J ends lost 4 bases and 0 bases, in that order; junction bases with no gene match: 3. The V gene's germline CDR1 is SGHTS and CDR2 YDEGEE. CDR3 loop: CASSPGTGVNTEAFF. In DNA form, the CDR3 reads TGTGCCAGCAGCCCCGGGACAGGGGTGAACACTGAAGCTTTCTTT.

On this clone itself: One end of the junction is discordant with germline, which a read error may explain. The rearrangement uses TRBV5-4 and TRBJ2-5; tentatively, D is TRBD1 (5 bases). This CDR3 has 14 amino acids. In germline, CDR1 is SGHNT, CDR2 YYREEE (reference sequence). CDR3 bases: TGTGCCAGCAGATTGGACACAGGAATCGGGACCCAGTACTTC. This sequence encodes CASRLDTGIGTQYF.

This chain joins TRBV5-1 and TRBJ2-7; D uncertain. Per the germline V gene, CDR1 is SGHRS and CDR2 is YFSETQ. The V end was cut by 0 bases, the J end by 6 bases, with 13 bases between. This CDR3 spans 14 amino acids. The CDR3: CASSLGRDRGEQYF. The CDR3 DNA follows: TGCGCCAGCAGCTTGGGTAGGGATCGCGGCGAGCAGTACTTC. Looking up the rest from reference TRBV5-1 and TRBJ2-7 gives the full variable domain: KAGVTQTPRYLIKTRGQQVTLSCSPISGHRSVSWYQQTPGQGLQFLFEYFSETQRNKGNFPGRFSGRQFSNSRSEMNVSTLELGDSALYLCASSLGRDRGEQYFGPGTRLTVT.

This clone was recorded once. V is TRBV15 and J is TRBJ2-7, with 8 bases identical to TRBD2. Germline loops: CDR1 LNHNV, CDR2 YYDKDF (reference sequence). V shed 6 bases, J shed 1 base, and the junction held 8 bases outside the gene matches. The CDR3 consists of 15 residues. The CDR3 coding sequence is TGTGCCACCAGGTCGGGGGGGTCCGGGTCCTACGAGCAGTACTTC. Translated, it gives CATRSGGSGSYEQYF. Variable domain in full (rest from reference TRBV15 and TRBJ2-7): DAMVIQNPRYQVTQFGKPVTLSCSQTLNHNVMYWYQQKSSQAPKLLFHYYDKDFNNEADTPDNFQSRRPNTSFCFLDIRSPGLGDTAMYLCATRSGGSGSYEQYFGPGTRLTVT.

This sequence joins TRBV11-3 and TRBJ1-4, with 7 bases identical to TRBD1. The trim removed 5 bases at V and 3 bases at J, leaving 12 bases unmatched. In germline, CDR1 is SGHNT, CDR2 YENEEA. The CDR3 sequence is 17 residues long. The CDR3 spells CASSQPKVRGANEKLFF. The CDR3, as DNA: TGTGCCAGCAGCCAACCGAAGGTCAGGGGGGCTAATGAAAAACTGTTTTTT.

The chain couples TRBV10-1 to TRBJ2-2, with 9 nucleotides matching TRBD1. Trimming removed 5 bases from V and 2 bases from J; junction bases left unmatched: 6. Germline values: CDR1 WNHNN, CDR2 SYGVQD (reference sequence). This CDR3 spans 16 amino acids. DNA of the CDR3: TGCGCCAGCAGTTCACCGGGACAGGGAAACACCGGGGAGCTGTTTTTT. Translating gives CASSSPGQGNTGELFF.

The chain is built from TRBV5-4 and TRBJ1-1, with D hard to call. Germline CDR1 SGHNT, CDR2 YYREEE (reference sequence). The CDR3 totals 13 residues. V was cut by 0 bases and J by 0 bases, with 3 bases left in between. In DNA form, the CDR3 reads TGTGCCAGCAGCTTGGGAGTGAACACTGAAGCTTTCTTT. This sequence encodes CASSLGVNTEAFF.

The chain employs TRBV7-6 and TRBJ1-1; TRBD1 matches 7 bases. The germline V gene has CDR1 SGHVS and CDR2 FNYEAQ. V dropped 5 bases and J dropped 0; count of bases not matched to a gene: 6. The CDR3 spans 15 residues. The DNA of the CDR3 is TGTGCCAGCAGCGCACGACAGGGCATGAACACTGAAGCTTTCTTT. Its translation is CASSARQGMNTEAFF. Looking up the rest from reference TRBV7-6 and TRBJ1-1 gives the full variable domain: GAGVSQSPRYKVTKRGQDVALRCDPISGHVSLYWYRQALGQGPEFLTYFNYEAQQDKSGLPNDRFSAERPEGSISTLTIQRTEQRDSAMYRCASSARQGMNTEAFFGQGTRLTVV.

The chain links TRBV19 to TRBJ2-5; a possible D gene is TRBD2 (6 bases). V was trimmed by 4 bases and J by 3 bases, leaving 18 bases between them. The CDR3 is made up of 16 amino acids. Germline loops: CDR1 LNHDA, CDR2 SQIVND (reference sequence). The CDR3 reads CASSTHSRGGEETQYF. The CDR3 DNA is TGTGCCAGTAGTACCCATTCCCGTGGAGGGGAAGAGACCCAGTACTTC.

This chain joins TRBV7-9 and TRBJ1-6; the D gene is possibly TRBD1 (5 bases). V lost 2 bases to trimming and J lost 0 bases, with 14 bases between them. The germline CDR1 and CDR2 sequences are SEHNR and FQNEAQ (reference sequence). The CDR3 spans 18 residues. The CDR3 here is CASSLWGKRSSYNSPLHF. Here the CDR3 DNA reads TGTGCCAGCAGCTTATGGGGGAAAAGGAGCTCCTATAATTCACCCCTCCACTTT.

The V and J genes are TRBV25-1 and TRBJ1-6, with D unresolved. V was cut by 5 bases and J by 2 bases, with 13 bases left in between. Germline CDR1 and CDR2: MGHDK and SYGVNS. The CDR3 totals 16 residues. The CDR3 reads CASSRNKATYNSPLHF. The CDR3 region has the DNA TGTGCCAGCAGTAGAAACAAAGCTACCTATAATTCACCCCTCCACTTT.

The CDR3 region has the DNA TGTGCCAGCAGCGCCGGTCGGGGGGGAGTAGATACGCAGTATTTT. Protein product: CASSAGRGGVDTQYF. The rearrangement joins TRBV7-2 to TRBJ2-3, with TRBD2 identical over 8 bases. V shed 5 bases, J shed 5 bases, and the junction held 9 bases outside the gene matches. The CDR3 is made up of 15 amino acids. CDR1 is SGHTA, CDR2 FQGNSA, per germline.

The gene calls are TRBV5-6 and TRBJ2-7; D is possibly TRBD1 (5 bases). This CDR3 is 14 amino acids long. Germline CDR1 is SGHDT and CDR2 is YYEEEE. With 1 base removed from V and 2 bases from J, the gap between germline ends came to 10 bases. This chain's CDR3 is CASSLQGGTYEQYF. In nucleotides, the CDR3 is TGTGCCAGCAGCTTGCAGGGTGGAACCTACGAGCAGTACTTC.